The 24 T cell receptor beta chains given below trace back to one sample, sequenced in a study of shared clonotypes between healthy human individuals (TCRdb year 2020). Library construction relied on the immunoSEQ multiplex PCR assay. TCRdb took this table from immuneACCESS and kept in-frame rearrangements with V and J called. Such tables lack part of the clones; where checked against another copy, unresolved V genes explain under half of the gap, and the rest is unexplained. The sample table holds millions of clones, of which just over 90% were seen once. The top ten hold over 0.12% of the sample. What was sequenced was naive CD4+ T cells sorted from blood. The sample's cell subset or site label is to be understood as: CD45RA+ positively selected. The receptors were sampled from a man aged 18 to 29 in good health.

The chain is built from TRBV19 and TRBJ2-5; D possibly corresponds to TRBD1 (6 bases). V was clipped by 6 bases and J by 2 bases, with 13 bases between them. The CDR3 consists of 14 residues. CDR1 is LNHDA and CDR2 is SQIVND in the germline V gene (reference sequence). The CDR3 here is CASRGTGKQETQYF. CDR3 bases: TGTGCCAGTAGAGGAACAGGGAAACAAGAGACCCAGTACTTC. The full variable domain, in which reference TRBV19 and TRBJ2-5 provide the parts outside the CDR3, is DGGITQSPKYLFRKEGQNVTLSCEQNLNHDAMYWYRQDPGQGLRLIYYSQIVNDFQKGDIAEGYSVSREKKESFPLTVTSAQKNPTAFYLCASRGTGKQETQYFGPGTRLLVL.

J is TRBJ1-2 and V is TRBV6-1, with D possibly TRBD1 on 6 matching bases. The V gene's germline CDR1 is MNHNS and CDR2 SASEGT. The V and J ends lost 1 base and 5 bases respectively, with 17 bases between them. The CDR3 spans 16 residues. The CDR3 sequence: CASSEVRGLGKYGYTF. The CDR3 nucleotides read TGTGCCAGCAGTGAAGTTAGGGGGTTAGGGAAGTATGGCTACACCTTC.

This sequence joins TRBV9 and TRBJ2-1; tentative D call: TRBD1 (6 bases). Germline V CDR1 and CDR2: SGDLS, YYNGEE. The CDR3 consists of 14 residues. V was pared by 4 bases and J by 6 bases, with 14 bases between. The CDR3 region has the DNA TGTGCCAGCAGCTCCTCGGACAGACTCAATGAGCAGTTCTTC. Translating gives CASSSSDRLNEQFF.

The J gene is TRBJ1-2, the V gene TRBV19, with 8 bases identical to TRBD1. Losses at the gene ends were 4 bases for V and 6 bases for J; bases not matched to a gene: 7. The length of the CDR3 is 14 residues. Germline V gene sequence: CDR1 LNHDA, CDR2 SQIVND (reference sequence). The CDR3 protein is CASSTRDRGNGYTF. For the CDR3, the DNA is TGTGCCAGTAGTACACGTGACAGGGGCAATGGCTACACCTTC.

The chain has TRBV7-2 and TRBJ2-3, with 10 nucleotides matching TRBD2. The germline gives CDR1 SGHTA, CDR2 FQGNSA. The length of the CDR3 is 16 residues. J lost 6 bases, V lost 1 base, and 7 bases had no gene match. The CDR3 region has the DNA TGTGCCAGCAGCTTAGAACTAGCGGGGCCGGCCGATACGCAGTATTTT. As protein: CASSLELAGPADTQYF.

The CDR3 nucleotides are TGTGCCAGCAGTTTACGCCTCAAACACGAGCAGTACTTC. It translates to CASSLRLKHEQYF. V gene TRBV28 combines with J gene TRBJ2-7, with D unclear. Germline V gene data show CDR1 as MDHEN and CDR2 as SYDVKM. Trimming removed 2 bases at V and 5 bases at J, with 10 bases between. The CDR3 has 13 residues. Supplemented by reference TRBV28 and TRBJ2-7, the full variable domain reads DVKVTQSSRYLVKRTGEKVFLECVQDMDHENMFWYRQDPGLGLRLIYFSYDVKMKEKGDIPEGYSVSREKKERFSLILESASTNQTSMYLCASSLRLKHEQYFGPGTRLTVT.

On this clone itself: Other DNA variants within this sample encode the same CDR3. V and J are TRBV30 and TRBJ2-7; D possibly corresponds to TRBD1 (5 bases). Germline-derived CDR1 and CDR2 are GTSNPN and SVGIG (reference sequence). With 1 base removed from V and 0 bases from J, the gap between germline ends came to 10 bases. This CDR3 contains 14 residues. The CDR3 DNA is TGTGCCTGGAGTGGGGGCACCCTCTCCTACGAGCAGTACTTC. This encodes CAWSGGTLSYEQYF.

The genes are TRBV19 and TRBJ1-5; D remains ambiguous. V was cut by 10 bases and J by 4 bases, with 14 bases left in between. This CDR3 is built from 13 residues. In germline, CDR1 is LNHDA, CDR2 SQIVND (reference sequence). The chain's CDR3 is CATREVGNQPQHF. In nucleotides, the CDR3 is TGTGCCACCCGGGAGGTGGGGAATCAGCCCCAGCATTTT.

The chain joins TRBV18 to TRBJ2-1; the D is unclear. Germline lookup yields CDR1 KGHSH and CDR2 LQKENI. Trimming took 3 bases from V and 8 from J, leaving 5 bases between them. The CDR3 loop spans 11 amino acids. The CDR3 coding sequence is TGTGCCAGCTCACCCGGCCATGAGCAGTTCTTC. The encoded protein is CASSPGHEQFF.

V and J are TRBV5-4 and TRBJ2-1, with unresolved D. With 1 base removed from V and 6 bases from J, the gap between germline ends came to 11 bases. Per the germline V gene, CDR1 is SGHNT and CDR2 is YYREEE (reference sequence). CDR3 length: 14 residues. CDR3: CASSLSLPGNEQFF. CDR3 DNA: TGTGCCAGCAGCTTGTCCCTTCCCGGCAATGAGCAGTTCTTC.

V gene TRBV20-1 combines with J gene TRBJ2-3; D not resolved. CDR1 is DFQATT and CDR2 is SNEGSKA in the germline V gene (reference sequence). Trimming cost V 2 bases and J 5 bases, with 5 bases left between them. The CDR3 runs to 11 residues. CDR3 sequence (DNA): TGCAGTGCTAGACCGCGAGATACGCAGTATTTT. It specifies CSARPRDTQYF.

The chain recombines TRBV30 with TRBJ1-6; D unclear. This CDR3 has 15 residues. V was pared by 4 bases and J by 2 bases, with 12 bases between. Per the germline V gene, CDR1 is GTSNPN and CDR2 is SVGIG (reference sequence). The CDR3 is CAWTREATYNSPLHF. Written as DNA, the CDR3 is TGTGCCTGGACCCGGGAGGCAACCTATAATTCACCCCTCCACTTT.

The chain employs TRBV28 and TRBJ2-7; 7 nucleotides line up with TRBD2. This CDR3 has 15 residues. V shed 5 bases, J shed 3 bases, and the junction held 10 bases outside the gene matches. Germline values: CDR1 MDHEN, CDR2 SYDVKM. CDR3 sequence reads: CASSLTSASIYEQYF. Written as DNA, the CDR3 is TGTGCCAGCAGTCTCACTAGCGCATCTATCTACGAGCAGTACTTC.

This sequence joins TRBV30 and TRBJ1-2; 8 positions agree with TRBD1. With 5 bases clipped from V and 0 bases from J, the junction kept 2 bases outside the gene matches. CDR1 and CDR2 (germline): GTSNPN, SVGIG (reference sequence). This CDR3 spans 13 amino acids. CDR3: CAWGQGPNYGYTF. CDR3 bases: TGTGCCTGGGGACAGGGCCCTAACTATGGCTACACCTTC.

This chain uses TRBV9 with TRBJ1-1; D is ambiguous. Germline V gene data show CDR1 as SGDLS and CDR2 as YYNGEE. V lost 3 bases to trimming and J lost 0 bases, with 6 bases between them. The length of the CDR3 is 13 residues. CDR3 sequence (DNA): TGTGCCAGCAGCGAGGGTATGAACACTGAAGCTTTCTTT. This encodes CASSEGMNTEAFF.

Points on this clone: The sample has other DNA sequences that encode this CDR3 too. This chain connects TRBV28 to TRBJ1-1; 7 bases agree with TRBD1. CDR3 size: 14 residues. CDR1 is MDHEN, CDR2 SYDVKM, per germline. The ends lost 3 bases at V and 2 bases at J; junction bases unmatched: 3. CDR3 in DNA: TGTGCCAGCAGTTTTGGGACAGTCAACACTGAAGCTTTCTTT. Residues: CASSFGTVNTEAFF.

V usage is TRBV18 and J usage is TRBJ2-6; 8 nucleotides line up with TRBD1. Per the germline V gene, CDR1 is KGHSH and CDR2 is LQKENI. The V segment lost 6 bases and the J segment 0 bases; nucleotides outside the gene matches: 4. CDR3 length equals 16 residues. The DNA of the CDR3 is TGTGCCAGCTCCCGGGACAGGACCTCTGGGGCCAACGTCCTGACTTTC. This encodes CASSRDRTSGANVLTF.

CDR3 loop: CSVVRGERETQYF. In DNA, the CDR3 is TGCAGCGTTGTGCGGGGGGAGCGGGAGACCCAGTACTTC. The chain is built from TRBV29-1 and TRBJ2-5; 8 bases map to TRBD2. Germline V CDR1 and CDR2: SQVTM, ANQGSEA. This CDR3 comprises 13 residues. Losses at the gene ends were 4 bases for V and 5 bases for J; bases not matched to a gene: 6.

V gene TRBV18 combines with J gene TRBJ2-7, with 9 nucleotides matching TRBD1. With V trimmed by 5 bases and J by 4 bases, 6 bases remained unmatched. Germline V gene data show CDR1 as KGHSH and CDR2 as LQKENI. This CDR3 spans 14 amino acids. In DNA, the CDR3 is TGTGCCAGCTCAGATAGGACAGGGGTGTACGAGCAGTACTTC. Translating it yields CASSDRTGVYEQYF.

The chain couples TRBV28 to TRBJ1-1, with D possibly matching TRBD1 (6 bases). Looked up from germline, CDR1 is MDHEN and CDR2 is SYDVKM. Trimming removed 6 bases at V and 11 bases at J, with 22 bases between. The CDR3 totals 14 residues. The CDR3, as DNA: TGTGCCAGCAGCCGGGACCTCAGGGGAGCGGATGCTTTCTTT. Amino acid sequence: CASSRDLRGADAFF. Looking up the rest from reference TRBV28 and TRBJ1-1 gives the full variable domain: DVKVTQSSRYLVKRTGEKVFLECVQDMDHENMFWYRQDPGLGLRLIYFSYDVKMKEKGDIPEGYSVSREKKERFSLILESASTNQTSMYLCASSRDLRGADAFFGQGTRLTVV.

The J gene is TRBJ2-2, the V gene TRBV5-1; the D gene is possibly TRBD1 (5 bases). This CDR3 is built from 17 residues. V dropped 1 base and J dropped 2 bases, with 15 bases sitting between them. Germline CDR1 reads SGHRS; CDR2 reads YFSETQ. The CDR3 loop reads CASSLTSGSINTGELFF. In nucleotides, the CDR3 is TGCGCCAGCAGCTTGACCTCAGGGTCCATCAACACCGGGGAGCTGTTTTTT.

For this clone: In the same sample, other DNA sequences code for this CDR3. The chain employs TRBV5-1 and TRBJ2-3, with D perhaps matching TRBD1 or TRBD2 (5 bases each). The CDR3 spans 14 residues. Trimming removed 4 bases at V and 0 bases at J, with 9 bases between. Germline-derived CDR1 and CDR2 are SGHRS and YFSETQ. As DNA, the CDR3 is TGCGCCAGCAGCGGGACCTCTAGCACAGATACGCAGTATTTT. This translates into CASSGTSSTDTQYF. Full variable domain (rest looked up from reference TRBV5-1 and TRBJ2-3): KAGVTQTPRYLIKTRGQQVTLSCSPISGHRSVSWYQQTPGQGLQFLFEYFSETQRNKGNFPGRFSGRQFSNSRSEMNVSTLELGDSALYLCASSGTSSTDTQYFGPGTRLTVL.

This clone has more than one count but fewer than ten. V gene TRBV6-5 combines with J gene TRBJ1-4, with D perhaps matching TRBD1 (6 bases). The length of the CDR3 is 14 residues. The germline V gene encodes CDR1 MNHEY and CDR2 SVGAGI. Trimming took off 6 bases at V and 8 bases at J, with 16 bases between the two ends. The CDR3 protein is CASSPGVSQEKLFF. The CDR3 coding sequence is TGTGCCAGCAGCCCAGGGGTGTCGCAAGAAAAACTGTTTTTT.

A single count supports this clone. J is TRBJ2-1 and V is TRBV5-4; maybe TRBD2 (6 bases). With 9 bases removed from V and 3 bases from J, the gap between germline ends came to 16 bases. CDR3 length: 14 amino acids. Germline CDR1 SGHNT, CDR2 YYREEE (reference sequence). CDR3 amino acids: CATREVSGYNEQFF. In DNA form, the CDR3 reads TGTGCCACCCGTGAGGTTAGCGGCTACAATGAGCAGTTCTTC.